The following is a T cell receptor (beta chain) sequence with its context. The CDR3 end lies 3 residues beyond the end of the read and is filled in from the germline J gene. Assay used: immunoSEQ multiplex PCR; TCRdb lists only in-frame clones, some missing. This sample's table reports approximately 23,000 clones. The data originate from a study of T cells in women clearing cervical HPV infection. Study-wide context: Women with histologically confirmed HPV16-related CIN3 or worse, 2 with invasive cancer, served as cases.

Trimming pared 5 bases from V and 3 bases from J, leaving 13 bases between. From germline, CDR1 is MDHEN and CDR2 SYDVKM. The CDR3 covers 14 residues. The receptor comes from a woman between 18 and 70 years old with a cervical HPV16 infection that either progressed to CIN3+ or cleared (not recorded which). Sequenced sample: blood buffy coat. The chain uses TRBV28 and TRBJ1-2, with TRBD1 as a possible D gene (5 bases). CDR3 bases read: TGTGCCAGCAGTACTCCAGGAGGGGACTATGGC. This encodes CASSTPGGDYG. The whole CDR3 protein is CASSTPGGDYGYTF.